The next 13 T cell receptor beta chains were all read from a single sample in a study of shared clonotypes between healthy human individuals. Terminally differentiated effector memory CD45RA+ cells were excluded by CCR7 positive selection of CD45RO-negative cells. The data were produced by immunoSEQ multiplex PCR, yet TCRdb's version contains in-frame clones alone and is incomplete. The data show about 2.2 million clones, with 90% to 95% seen just once and around 1.7% held by the top ten. The specimen was naive CD8+ T cells from PBMCs. These TCRs come from a man aged 18 to 29 in good health. Some clones in this sample may be carry-over from other donors' samples.

CDR3 loop: CASSLSQRYGADTQYF. CDR3 sequence (DNA): TGTGCCAGCAGTTTATCCCAGCGGTATGGGGCAGATACGCAGTATTTT. The gene calls are TRBV28 and TRBJ2-3; a weak D match, TRBD2 (5 bases). V lost 1 base, J lost 4 bases, and 15 bases lay in between. The CDR3 extends over 16 amino acids. Germline values: CDR1 MDHEN, CDR2 SYDVKM.

V is TRBV19 and J is TRBJ2-3, with 7 nucleotides matching TRBD1. The junction had 7 bases not matched to a gene; V was cut back by 3 bases and J by 1 base. CDR1 and CDR2 (germline): LNHDA, SQIVND (reference sequence). CDR3 length: 16 amino acids. CDR3 residues: CASSIEGAQGTDTQYF. DNA for the CDR3: TGTGCCAGTAGTATTGAGGGGGCCCAGGGCACAGATACGCAGTATTTT.

The rearrangement links TRBV4-1 to TRBJ1-3; D may be TRBD1 (5 bases). CDR3 length: 15 residues. The V and J ends lost 5 bases and 8 bases respectively, with 19 bases between them. CDR1 and CDR2 (germline): MGHRA, YSYEKL. The CDR3 spells CASSSWAGKVDTIYF. The CDR3 DNA follows: TGCGCCAGCAGCTCATGGGCAGGGAAGGTAGACACCATATATTTT.

J is TRBJ1-2 and V is TRBV5-1; maybe TRBD1 (5 bases). V shed 10 bases and J shed 6 bases, with 19 bases lying between them. Germline lookup yields CDR1 SGHRS and CDR2 YFSETQ. This CDR3 is 13 amino acids long. As DNA, the CDR3 is TGCGCCGCCCGGGGAGGGGTTCTTGATGGCTACACCTTC. Amino acid sequence: CAARGGVLDGYTF. The full variable domain, with the rest looked up from reference TRBV5-1 and TRBJ1-2, is KAGVTQTPRYLIKTRGQQVTLSCSPISGHRSVSWYQQTPGQGLQFLFEYFSETQRNKGNFPGRFSGRQFSNSRSEMNVSTLELGDSALYLCAARGGVLDGYTFGSGTRLTVV.

Turning to this clone: Other DNA sequences in this specimen translate into the identical CDR3. The chain uses TRBV18 and TRBJ2-1; D gene unclear. CDR3 length: 15 residues. Germline CDR1 KGHSH, CDR2 LQKENI. V was trimmed by 0 bases and J by 2 bases, leaving 8 bases between them. CDR3 DNA: TGTGCCAGCTCACCACCAAGACTTGCCTACAATGAGCAGTTCTTC. Translation gives CASSPPRLAYNEQFF.

The chain employs TRBV4-3 and TRBJ2-5; TRBD1 matches at 9 bases. V lost 0 bases to trimming and J lost 4 bases; unmatched junction nucleotides: 6. The length of the CDR3 is 16 residues. Germline CDR1 reads LGHNA; CDR2 reads YSLEER. The CDR3 is CASSQDGTGLRETQYF. CDR3 sequence (DNA): TGCGCCAGCAGCCAAGATGGGACAGGGTTGCGAGAGACCCAGTACTTC.

Here the CDR3 DNA reads TGTGCCAGCAACCGCCTCCTCCGGGCAGATACGCAGTATTTT. Amino acids: CASNRLLRADTQYF. The chain joins TRBV28 to TRBJ2-3, with D hard to call. Germline assignment: CDR1 MDHEN and CDR2 SYDVKM. CDR3 length equals 14 residues. Between the trimmed V and J ends, which lost 7 bases and 4 bases, there was a span of 15 bases.

The V and J genes are TRBV11-2 and TRBJ2-7; D remains ambiguous. Trimming left V 5 bases short and J 6 bases short, with 8 bases between. The CDR3 loop spans 11 amino acids. The germline V gene encodes CDR1 SGHAT and CDR2 FQNNGV. CDR3 nucleotide sequence: TGTGCCAGCAGCATCAGAGCCGAGCAGTACTTC. Protein product: CASSIRAEQYF.

The chain joins TRBV4-2 to TRBJ2-1, with 7 bases aligning to TRBD1. Germline loops: CDR1 LGHNA, CDR2 YNFKEQ. The V and J ends lost 0 bases and 8 bases, in that order; junction bases with no gene match: 10. The CDR3 loop spans 16 amino acids. The CDR3 coding sequence is TGTGCCAGCAGCCAAGATTCGCCAGGGGGATCTTATGAGCAGTTCTTC. Translated: CASSQDSPGGSYEQFF.

This chain links TRBV6-5 with TRBJ2-5; D call uncertain. The CDR3 runs 11 residues. The germline CDR1 and CDR2 sequences are MNHEY and SVGAGI. The V end lost 6 bases, the J end lost 0 bases, and 2 bases lay between the germline ends. DNA for the CDR3: TGTGCCAGCAGCCACCAAGAGACCCAGTACTTC. This codes for CASSHQETQYF.

V gene TRBV27 combines with J gene TRBJ2-3; 12 bases line up with TRBD1. This CDR3 region has 16 residues. Germline CDR1 and CDR2: MNHEY and SMNVEV (reference sequence). The trim removed 2 bases at V and 4 bases at J, leaving 4 bases unmatched. In DNA form, the CDR3 reads TGTGCCAGCAGTTTAGTTGGGACAGGGGGCCCAGATACGCAGTATTTT. This gives the protein CASSLVGTGGPDTQYF.

The chain combines TRBV18 with TRBJ2-7; TRBD2 aligns across 9 bases. Germline-derived CDR1 and CDR2 are KGHSH and LQKENI. CDR3 length: 14 amino acids. V was clipped by 4 bases and J by 3 bases; unmatched bases: 4. The CDR3 DNA sequence: TGTGCCAGCTCACGCGGGGGGGCTGGCTACGAGCAGTACTTC. Its protein product is CASSRGGAGYEQYF.

The chain employs TRBV7-9 and TRBJ2-2, with D possibly being TRBD1 (6 bases). The CDR3 covers 14 residues. Trimming pared 5 bases from V and 2 bases from J, leaving 9 bases between. The germline V gene has CDR1 SEHNR and CDR2 FQNEAQ (reference sequence). CDR3 region: CASSPDSNTGELFF. As DNA, the CDR3 is TGTGCCAGCAGCCCGGACAGCAACACCGGGGAGCTGTTTTTT. The variable domain in full, completed from reference TRBV7-9 and TRBJ2-2, reads DTGVSQNPRHKITKRGQNVTFRCDPISEHNRLYWYRQTLGQGPEFLTYFQNEAQLEKSRLLSDRFSAERPKGSFSTLEIQRTEQGDSAMYLCASSPDSNTGELFFGEGSRLTVL.